The 5 T cell receptor beta chains below come from one sample, sequenced in a study of CD8 T cells in ankylosing spondylitis. TCRdb reanalysed the 5' RACE reads using MiXCR and keeps one entry per CDR3 protein. The sample includes fewer than 40,000 distinct CDR3 sequences, less than 40% of them seen just once. The sequencing input was synovial fluid, either unsorted or a sorted T cell fraction (not recorded which). The receptors derive from a male donor with ankylosing spondylitis.

The CDR3 is CASSSFPQIQGAKNIQYF. Written as DNA, the CDR3 is TGTGCCAGCAGTTCATTTCCCCAAATACAGGGAGCCAAAAACATTCAGTACTTC. The V and J genes are TRBV27 and TRBJ2-4; a weak D match, TRBD1 (6 bases). This CDR3 region has 18 residues. V was cut by 4 bases and J by 0 bases, with 19 bases left in between. Germline V CDR1 and CDR2: MNHEY, SMNVEV (reference sequence).

The rearrangement joins TRBV24-1 to TRBJ2-5; no definite D call. The V gene's germline CDR1 is KGHDR and CDR2 SFDVKD. V lost 5 bases and J 4 bases, leaving 13 bases between the germline ends. This CDR3 has 14 residues. CDR3 nucleotide sequence: TGTGCCACCAGTGGATCTTGGGCAGGAGAGACCCAGTACTTC. Protein: CATSGSWAGETQYF.

This clonotype was seen a few times. V gene TRBV6-1 combines with J gene TRBJ2-7; D ambiguous. V was shortened by 2 bases and J by 4 bases, with 15 bases between the two germline ends. The CDR3 is 15 amino acids. CDR1 and CDR2 from the germline V gene are MNHNS and SASEGT. CDR3 residues: CASSENSFLPYEQYV. The CDR3 DNA reads TGTGCCAGCAGTGAAAACAGTTTCCTTCCTTACGAGCAGTACGTC.

The chain joins TRBV9 to TRBJ2-1; 11 nucleotides align to TRBD1. V lost 0 bases to trimming and J lost 3 bases; unmatched junction nucleotides: 5. Germline V gene lookup returns CDR1 SGDLS and CDR2 YYNGEE. This CDR3 has 17 amino acids. DNA of the CDR3: TGTGCCAGCAGCGTAGATCCGGGACAGGGGGTCTACAATGAGCAGTTCTTC. Translated: CASSVDPGQGVYNEQFF.

This sequence joins TRBV10-3 and TRBJ2-1; 8 nucleotides align to TRBD2. Germline loops: CDR1 ENHRY, CDR2 SYGVKD. V was clipped by 0 bases and J by 8 bases; unmatched bases: 6. The CDR3 covers 15 residues. CDR3 DNA: TGTGCCATCAGTGAGTCCGGGACTAGAGGGGATGAGCAGTTCTTC. Translating gives CAISESGTRGDEQFF.